Listed here is a single T cell receptor beta chain. This sample stems from a study of blood T cell repertoires in COVID-19. Background on the study: Acute-phase and convalescent COVID-19 samples originated in the United States, Italy and Spain. PBMCs, B-cell-depleted T cells, or T cells were the source of the cDNA or gDNA that made up the material.

Methods used by the authors: Researchers report that nucleated cell counts were estimated from reference gene primer amplification. The repertoire was sequenced with immunoSEQ multiplex PCR; TCRdb's copy has only in-frame clones and lacks some. The DNA was the basis for D and trimming; V, J and clone size are from that table. Of fewer than 400,000 clones listed, 70% to 90% were seen once; the top ten hold less than 3.5%. The origin of this receptor is a human donor in a cohort sampled during active COVID-19. The sample consisted of peripheral blood.

For the CDR3, the DNA is TGTGCCAGCAACGACAGAAGCTCCTACGAGCAGTACTTC. This translates into CASNDRSSYEQYF. The rearrangement links TRBV5-4 to TRBJ2-7, with a possible D match to TRBD1 (5 bases). The CDR3 extends over 13 amino acids. The V and J ends lost 6 bases and 0 bases respectively, with 10 bases between them. Germline CDR1 is SGHNT and CDR2 is YYREEE (reference sequence).